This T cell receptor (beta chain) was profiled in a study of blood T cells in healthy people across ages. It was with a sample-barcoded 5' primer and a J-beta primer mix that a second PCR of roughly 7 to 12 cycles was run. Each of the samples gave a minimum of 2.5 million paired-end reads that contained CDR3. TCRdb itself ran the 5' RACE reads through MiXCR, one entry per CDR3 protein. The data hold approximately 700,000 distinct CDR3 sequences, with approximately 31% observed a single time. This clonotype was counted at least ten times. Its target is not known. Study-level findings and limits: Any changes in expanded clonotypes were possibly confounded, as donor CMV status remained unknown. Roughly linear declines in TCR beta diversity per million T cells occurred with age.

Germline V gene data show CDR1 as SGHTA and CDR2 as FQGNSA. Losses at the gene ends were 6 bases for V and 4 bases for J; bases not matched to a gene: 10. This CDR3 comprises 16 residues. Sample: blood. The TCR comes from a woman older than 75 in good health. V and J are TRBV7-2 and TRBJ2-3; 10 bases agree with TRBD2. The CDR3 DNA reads TGTGCCAGCAGTCTACCTGCCGGGACTAGCGCAGATACGCAGTATTTT. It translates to CASSLPAGTSADTQYF. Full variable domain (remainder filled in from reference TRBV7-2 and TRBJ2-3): GAGVSQSPSNKVTEKGKDVELRCDPISGHTALYWYRQSLGQGLEFLIYFQGNSAPDKSGLPSDRFSAERTGGSVSTLTIQRTQQEDSAVYLCASSLPAGTSADTQYFGPGTRLTVL.